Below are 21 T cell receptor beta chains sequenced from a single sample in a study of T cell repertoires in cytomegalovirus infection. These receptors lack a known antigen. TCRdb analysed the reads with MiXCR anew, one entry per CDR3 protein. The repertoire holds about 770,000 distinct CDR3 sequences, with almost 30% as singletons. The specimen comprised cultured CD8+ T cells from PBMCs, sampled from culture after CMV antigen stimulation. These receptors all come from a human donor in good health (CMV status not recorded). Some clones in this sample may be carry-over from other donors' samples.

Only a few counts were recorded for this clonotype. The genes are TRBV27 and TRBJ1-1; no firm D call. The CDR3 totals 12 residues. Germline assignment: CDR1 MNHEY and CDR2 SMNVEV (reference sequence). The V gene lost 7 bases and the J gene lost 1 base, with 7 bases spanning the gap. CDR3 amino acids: CASMHGNTEAFF. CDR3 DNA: TGTGCCAGCATGCACGGGAACACTGAAGCTTTCTTT.

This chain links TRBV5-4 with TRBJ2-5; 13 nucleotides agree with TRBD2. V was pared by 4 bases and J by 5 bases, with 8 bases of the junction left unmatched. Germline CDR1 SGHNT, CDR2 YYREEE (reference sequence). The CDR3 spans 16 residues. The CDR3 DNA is TGTGCCAGCAGCCTACCCGGGACTAGCGGGGAGGAGACCCAGTACTTC. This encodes CASSLPGTSGEETQYF. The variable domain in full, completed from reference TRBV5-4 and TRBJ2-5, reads ETGVTQSPTHLIKTRGQQVTLRCSSQSGHNTVSWYQQALGQGPQFIFQYYREEENGRGNFPPRFSGLQFPNYSSELNVNALELDDSALYLCASSLPGTSGEETQYFGPGTRLLVL.

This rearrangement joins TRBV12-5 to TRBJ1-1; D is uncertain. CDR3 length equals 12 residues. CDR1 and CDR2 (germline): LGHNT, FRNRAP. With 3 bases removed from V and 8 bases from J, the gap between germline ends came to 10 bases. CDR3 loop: CASGFWGKEAFF. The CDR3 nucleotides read TGTGCTAGTGGTTTTTGGGGTAAAGAAGCTTTCTTT.

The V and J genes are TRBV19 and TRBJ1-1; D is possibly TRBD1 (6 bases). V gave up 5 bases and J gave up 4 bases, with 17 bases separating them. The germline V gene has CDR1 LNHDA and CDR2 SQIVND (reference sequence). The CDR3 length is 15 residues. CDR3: CASSSRGRGGTEAFF. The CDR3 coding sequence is TGTGCCAGTAGTTCCCGTGGCAGGGGAGGCACTGAAGCTTTCTTT.

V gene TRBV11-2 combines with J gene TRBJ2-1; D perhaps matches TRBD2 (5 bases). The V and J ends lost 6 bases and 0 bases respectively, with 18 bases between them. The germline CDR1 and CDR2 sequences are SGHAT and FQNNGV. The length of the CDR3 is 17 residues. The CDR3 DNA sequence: TGTGCCAGCAGTTCTGCCCCAGCGGTTAGCTCCTACAATGAGCAGTTCTTC. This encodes CASSSAPAVSSYNEQFF.

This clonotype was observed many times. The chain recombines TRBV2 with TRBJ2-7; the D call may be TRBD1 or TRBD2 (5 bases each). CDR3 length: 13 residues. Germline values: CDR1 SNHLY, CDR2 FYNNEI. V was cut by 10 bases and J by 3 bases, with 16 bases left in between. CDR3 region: CAIEPGPNYEQYV. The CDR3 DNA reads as TGTGCCATCGAACCGGGACCCAACTACGAGCAGTACGTC.

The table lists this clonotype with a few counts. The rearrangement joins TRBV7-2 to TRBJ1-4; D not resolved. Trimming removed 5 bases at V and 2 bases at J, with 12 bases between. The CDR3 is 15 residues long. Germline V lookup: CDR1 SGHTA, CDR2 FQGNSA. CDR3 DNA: TGTGCCAGCAGCGGAGGACGGGTGACTAATGAAAAACTGTTTTTT. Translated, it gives CASSGGRVTNEKLFF.

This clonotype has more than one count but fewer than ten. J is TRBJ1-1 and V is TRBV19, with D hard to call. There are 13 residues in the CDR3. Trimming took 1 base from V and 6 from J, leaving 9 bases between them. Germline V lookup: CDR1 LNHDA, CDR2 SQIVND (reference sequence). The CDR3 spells CASSIGKGPEAFF. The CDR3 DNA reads TGTGCCAGTAGTATAGGGAAGGGCCCTGAAGCTTTCTTT.

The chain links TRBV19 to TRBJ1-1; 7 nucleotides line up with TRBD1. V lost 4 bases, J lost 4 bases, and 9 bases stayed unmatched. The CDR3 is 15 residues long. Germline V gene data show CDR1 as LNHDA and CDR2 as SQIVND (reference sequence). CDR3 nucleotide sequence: TGTGCCAGTAGTAACATGGACAGGCTTGGCACTGAAGCTTTCTTT. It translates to CASSNMDRLGTEAFF.

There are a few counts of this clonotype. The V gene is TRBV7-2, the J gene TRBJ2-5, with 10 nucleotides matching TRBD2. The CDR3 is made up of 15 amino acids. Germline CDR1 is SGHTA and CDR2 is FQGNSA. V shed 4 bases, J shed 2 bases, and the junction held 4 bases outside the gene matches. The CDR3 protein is CASSSHSGRQETQYF. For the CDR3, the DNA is TGTGCCAGCAGCTCGCATAGCGGGAGGCAAGAGACCCAGTACTTC.

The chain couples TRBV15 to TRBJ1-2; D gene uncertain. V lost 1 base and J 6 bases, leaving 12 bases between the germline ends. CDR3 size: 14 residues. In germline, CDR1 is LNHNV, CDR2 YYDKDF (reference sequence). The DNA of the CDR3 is TGTGCCACCAGCAGAGGACGGGGAACCCATGGCTACACCTTC. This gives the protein CATSRGRGTHGYTF.

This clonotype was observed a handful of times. The CDR3 DNA is TGTGCCAGCAGTTTACGCGCCGGGGGCTTCTATGGCTACACCTTC. The encoded protein is CASSLRAGGFYGYTF. The chain has TRBV28 and TRBJ1-2; D is possibly TRBD1 (6 bases). Trimming shortened V by 2 bases and J by 4 bases, and 14 bases separated the two germline ends. The CDR3 contains 15 residues. CDR1 MDHEN and CDR2 SYDVKM come from the germline V gene.

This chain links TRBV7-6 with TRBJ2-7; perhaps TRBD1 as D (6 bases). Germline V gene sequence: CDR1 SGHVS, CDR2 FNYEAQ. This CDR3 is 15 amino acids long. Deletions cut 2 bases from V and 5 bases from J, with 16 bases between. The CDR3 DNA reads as TGTGCCAGCAGCTTACCCGGGACAAGGTCCCACGAGCAGTACTTC. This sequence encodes CASSLPGTRSHEQYF.

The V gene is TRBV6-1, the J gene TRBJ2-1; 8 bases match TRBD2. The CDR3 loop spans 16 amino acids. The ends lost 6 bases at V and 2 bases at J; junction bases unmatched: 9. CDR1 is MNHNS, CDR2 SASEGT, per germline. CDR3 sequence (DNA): TGTGCCAGCAGGGGTAATCGGGGGGGACCCTACAATGAGCAGTTCTTC. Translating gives CASRGNRGGPYNEQFF.

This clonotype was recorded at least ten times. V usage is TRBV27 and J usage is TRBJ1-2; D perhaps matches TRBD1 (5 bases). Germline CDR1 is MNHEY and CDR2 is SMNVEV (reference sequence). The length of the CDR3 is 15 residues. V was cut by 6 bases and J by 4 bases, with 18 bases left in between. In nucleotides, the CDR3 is TGTGCCAGCAGCCCTGGCGGGGGGTCAGGCTATGGCTACACCTTC. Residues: CASSPGGGSGYGYTF.

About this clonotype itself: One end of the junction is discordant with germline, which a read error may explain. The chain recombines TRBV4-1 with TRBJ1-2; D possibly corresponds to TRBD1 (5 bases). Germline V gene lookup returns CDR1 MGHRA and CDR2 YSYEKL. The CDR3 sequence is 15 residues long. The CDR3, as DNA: TGTGCCAGCAGCCAAGGGGCCGGAGACGCGGGTGGCTACACCTTC. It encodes CASSQGAGDAGGYTF.

The CDR3 coding sequence is TGTGCCAGCAGTTTAGCTGGGGCTCCTCAGCCCCAGCATTTT. It yields the protein CASSLAGAPQPQHF. V usage is TRBV27 and J usage is TRBJ1-5, with a possible D match to TRBD1 (5 bases). The CDR3 has 14 amino acids. Germline V gene lookup returns CDR1 MNHEY and CDR2 SMNVEV (reference sequence). Trimming pared 2 bases from V and 6 bases from J, leaving 11 bases between.

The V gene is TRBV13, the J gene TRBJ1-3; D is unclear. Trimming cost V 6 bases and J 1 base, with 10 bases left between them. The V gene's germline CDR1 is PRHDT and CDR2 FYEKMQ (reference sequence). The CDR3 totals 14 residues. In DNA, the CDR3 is TGTGCCAGCAGTTTTGGACTATCTGGAAACACCATATATTTT. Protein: CASSFGLSGNTIYF.

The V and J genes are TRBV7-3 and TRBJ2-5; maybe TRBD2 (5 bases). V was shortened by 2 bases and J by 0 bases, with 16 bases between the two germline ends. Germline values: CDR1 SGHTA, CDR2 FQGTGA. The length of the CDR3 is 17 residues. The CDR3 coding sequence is TGTGCCAGCAGCTTACGGGGAGATGTGCTGTACCAAGAGACCCAGTACTTC. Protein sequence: CASSLRGDVLYQETQYF. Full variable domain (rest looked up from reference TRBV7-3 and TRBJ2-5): GAGVSQTPSNKVTEKGKYVELRCDPISGHTALYWYRQSLGQGPEFLIYFQGTGAADDSGLPNDRFFAVRPEGSVSTLKIQRTERGDSAVYLCASSLRGDVLYQETQYFGPGTRLLVL.

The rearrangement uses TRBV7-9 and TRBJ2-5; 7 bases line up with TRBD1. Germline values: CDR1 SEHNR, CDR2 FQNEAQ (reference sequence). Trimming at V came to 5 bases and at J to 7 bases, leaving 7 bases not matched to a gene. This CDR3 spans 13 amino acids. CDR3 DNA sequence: TGTGCCAGCAGCGTACAGGGGTGGGGGACCCAGTACTTC. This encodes CASSVQGWGTQYF.

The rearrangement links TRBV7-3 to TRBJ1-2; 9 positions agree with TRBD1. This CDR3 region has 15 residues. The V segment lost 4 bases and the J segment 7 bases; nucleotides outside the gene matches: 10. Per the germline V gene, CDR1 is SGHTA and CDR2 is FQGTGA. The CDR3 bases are TGTGCCAGCAGCTCCAACCCCGGGACAGGGAGTGGCTACACCTTC. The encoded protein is CASSSNPGTGSGYTF.